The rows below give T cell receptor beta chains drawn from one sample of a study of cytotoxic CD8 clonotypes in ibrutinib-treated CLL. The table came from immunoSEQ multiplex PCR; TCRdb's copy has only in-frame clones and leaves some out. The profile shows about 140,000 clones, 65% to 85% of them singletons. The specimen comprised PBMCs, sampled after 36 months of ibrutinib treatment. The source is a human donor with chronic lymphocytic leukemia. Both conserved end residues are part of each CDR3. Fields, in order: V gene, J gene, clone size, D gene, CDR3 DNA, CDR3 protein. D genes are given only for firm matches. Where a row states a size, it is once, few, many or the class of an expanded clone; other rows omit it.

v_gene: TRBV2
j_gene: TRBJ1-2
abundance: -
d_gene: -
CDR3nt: TGTGCCAGCAGTGAAATGGGGGGCGGCTACACCTTC
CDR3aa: CASSEMGGGYTF

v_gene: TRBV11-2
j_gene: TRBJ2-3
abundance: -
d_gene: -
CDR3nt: TGTGCCAGCAGCTTTCGGCGCGGACGGGATACGCAGTATTTT
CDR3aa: CASSFRRGRDTQYF

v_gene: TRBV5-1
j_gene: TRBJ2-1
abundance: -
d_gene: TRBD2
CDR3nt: TGCGCCAGCAGCGCGGGACTAGCGGCCCCATACAATGAGCAGTTCTTC
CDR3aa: CASSAGLAAPYNEQFF

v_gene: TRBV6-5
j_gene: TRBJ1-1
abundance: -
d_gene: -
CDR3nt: TGTGCCAGCAGTTACTCCCGCAGCTCTCGAGGTGAAGCTTTCTTT
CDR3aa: CASSYSRSSRGEAFF

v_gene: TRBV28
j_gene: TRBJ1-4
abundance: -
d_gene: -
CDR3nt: TGTGCCACCAGATCGATAGCGATCGGAGGGGATGAAAAACTGTTTTTT
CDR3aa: CATRSIAIGGDEKLFF

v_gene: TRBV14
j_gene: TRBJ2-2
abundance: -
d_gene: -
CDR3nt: TGTGCCAGCAGCCTCCTAGGGGGGATCACCGGGGAGCTGTTTTTT
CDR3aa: CASSLLGGITGELFF

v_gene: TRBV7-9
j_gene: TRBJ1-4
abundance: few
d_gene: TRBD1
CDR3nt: TGTGCCAGCAGCTTAGGACAGGGAAATGAAAAACTGTTTTTT
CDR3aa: CASSLGQGNEKLFF

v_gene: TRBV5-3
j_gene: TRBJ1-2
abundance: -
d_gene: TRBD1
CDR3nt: TGTGCCAGCAGCAGGCGACAGGGCCCCATGTATGGCTACACCTTC
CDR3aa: CASSRRQGPMYGYTF

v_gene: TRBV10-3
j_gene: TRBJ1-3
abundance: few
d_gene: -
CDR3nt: TGTGCCATCAGTGTTACAGGGAGCGGTGGAAACACCATATATTTT
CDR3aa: CAISVTGSGGNTIYF

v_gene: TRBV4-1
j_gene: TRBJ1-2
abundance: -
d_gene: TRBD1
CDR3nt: TGCGCCAGCAGCCAACCCGCGACAGGGGTCTATGGCTACACCTTC
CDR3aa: CASSQPATGVYGYTF

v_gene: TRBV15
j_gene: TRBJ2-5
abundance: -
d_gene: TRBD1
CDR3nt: TGTGCCACCAGCAGCCGGGACAGACGAGAGACCCAGTACTTC
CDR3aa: CATSSRDRRETQYF

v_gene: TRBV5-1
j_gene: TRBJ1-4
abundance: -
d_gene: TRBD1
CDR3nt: TGCGCCAGCAGCCGAACAGGGGGGAATGAAAAACTGTTTTTT
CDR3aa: CASSRTGGNEKLFF

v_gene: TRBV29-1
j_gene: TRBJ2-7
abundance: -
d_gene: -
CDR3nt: TGCAGCGTTGAAGATCCACGTTTCGGCCGATTGGAGCAGTACTTC
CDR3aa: CSVEDPRFGRLEQYF

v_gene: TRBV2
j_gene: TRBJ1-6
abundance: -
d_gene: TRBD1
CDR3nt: TGTGCCAGCAGACCGGGACAGGGGCTGAATTCACCCCTCCACTTT
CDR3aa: CASRPGQGLNSPLHF

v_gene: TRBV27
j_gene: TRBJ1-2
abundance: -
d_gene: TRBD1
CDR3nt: TGTGCCAGCAGTACGCAACACTGGACAGGGTTAAGTTATGGCTACACCTTC
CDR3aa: CASSTQHWTGLSYGYTF

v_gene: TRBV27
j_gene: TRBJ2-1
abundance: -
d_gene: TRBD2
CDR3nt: TGTGCCAGCACCCATGGCGGGAGCTACAATGAGCAGTTCTTC
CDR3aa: CASTHGGSYNEQFF

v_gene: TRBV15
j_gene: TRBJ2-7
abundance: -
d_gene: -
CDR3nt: TGTGCCACCAGCAGAGATGAGGTTGTGGGTGGGAGCTCCTACGAGCAGTACTTC
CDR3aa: CATSRDEVVGGSSYEQYF

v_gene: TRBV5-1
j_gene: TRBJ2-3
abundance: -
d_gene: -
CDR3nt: TGCGCCAGCAGCTTGAGCAGCTTAGCGGTCCCAGATACGCAGTATTTT
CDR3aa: CASSLSSLAVPDTQYF

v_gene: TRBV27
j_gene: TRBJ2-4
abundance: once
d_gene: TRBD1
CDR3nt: TGTGCCAGCAGAGGGGGCGAAAACATTCAGTACTTC
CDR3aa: CASRGGENIQYF

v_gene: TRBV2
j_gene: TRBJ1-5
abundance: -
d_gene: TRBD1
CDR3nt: TGTGCCAGCAGCGAGACAGGGTTCCATCAGCCCCAGCATTTT
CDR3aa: CASSETGFHQPQHF

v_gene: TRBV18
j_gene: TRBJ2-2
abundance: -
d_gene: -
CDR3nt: TGTGCCAGCTCACCCGCCAGGGGTGGGACCGGGGAGCTGTTTTTT
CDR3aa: CASSPARGGTGELFF

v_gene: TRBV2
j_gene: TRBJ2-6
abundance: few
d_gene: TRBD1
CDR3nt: TGTGCCAGCATCCGGGACAGGGGTTCTGGGGCCAACGTCCTGACTTTC
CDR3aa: CASIRDRGSGANVLTF

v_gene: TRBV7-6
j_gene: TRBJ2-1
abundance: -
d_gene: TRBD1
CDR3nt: TGTGCCAGCAGCTTGGAAGGACAGGGGTGGAGTAATGAGCAGTTCTTC
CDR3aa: CASSLEGQGWSNEQFF

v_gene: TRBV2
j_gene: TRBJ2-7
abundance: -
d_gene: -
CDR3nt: TGTGCCAGCAGTGAAGGGGCAGGGGAGTACTTC
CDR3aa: CASSEGAGEYF

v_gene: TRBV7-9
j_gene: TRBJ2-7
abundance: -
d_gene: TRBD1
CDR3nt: TGTGCCAGCACCTCCGGGACAGGGTTGTACGAGCAGTACTTC
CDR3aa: CASTSGTGLYEQYF

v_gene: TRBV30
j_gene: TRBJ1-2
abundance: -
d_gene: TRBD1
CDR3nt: TGTGCCTGGAGTACAGGACAGGGGTATGGCTACACCTTC
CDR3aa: CAWSTGQGYGYTF

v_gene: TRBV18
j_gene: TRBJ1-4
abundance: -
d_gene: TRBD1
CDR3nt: TGTGCCAGCTTCAGGGGGCCTAATGAAAAACTGTTTTTT
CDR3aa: CASFRGPNEKLFF

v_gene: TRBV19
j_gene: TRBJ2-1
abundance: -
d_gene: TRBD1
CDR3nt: TGTGCCGGCAGCCCGGGACAGGGGGCATTCGAGCAGTTCTTC
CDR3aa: CAGSPGQGAFEQFF

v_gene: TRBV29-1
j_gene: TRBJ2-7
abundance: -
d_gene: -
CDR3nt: TGCAGCGTCACCGGAAGGGTTCCCTACGAGCAGTACTTC
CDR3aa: CSVTGRVPYEQYF

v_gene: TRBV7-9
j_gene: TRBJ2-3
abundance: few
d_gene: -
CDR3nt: TGTGCCAGCAGTCCCCTTCGGGATACGCAGTATTTT
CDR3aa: CASSPLRDTQYF

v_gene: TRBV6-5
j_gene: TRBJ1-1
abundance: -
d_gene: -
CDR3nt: TGTGCCAGCAGTTACTCTGGCAGGCTTGAAGCTTTCTTT
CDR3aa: CASSYSGRLEAFF

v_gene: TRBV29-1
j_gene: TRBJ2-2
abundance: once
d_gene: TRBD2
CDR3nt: TGCAGCGTTAAAGCGGGAGTATTCACCGGGGAGCTGTTTTTT
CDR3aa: CSVKAGVFTGELFF

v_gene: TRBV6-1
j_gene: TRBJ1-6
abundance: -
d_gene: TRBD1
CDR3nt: TGTGCCAGCAGAACAGGGGAACATTCACCCCTCCACTTT
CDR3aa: CASRTGEHSPLHF

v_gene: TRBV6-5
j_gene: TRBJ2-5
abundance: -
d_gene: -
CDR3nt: TGTGCCAGCAGTATCGGACGGGGTTTTAAGACCCAGTACTTC
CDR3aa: CASSIGRGFKTQYF

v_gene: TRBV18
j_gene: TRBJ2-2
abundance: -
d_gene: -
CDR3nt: TGTGCCAGCTCACCACCGGGAAGGCCGAACACCGGGGAGCTGTTTTTT
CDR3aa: CASSPPGRPNTGELFF

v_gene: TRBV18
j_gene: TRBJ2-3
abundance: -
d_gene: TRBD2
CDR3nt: TGTGCCAGCTCACCATTTTCTCAAGCCGGGACTAGGGGCACAGATACGCAGTATTTT
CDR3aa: CASSPFSQAGTRGTDTQYF

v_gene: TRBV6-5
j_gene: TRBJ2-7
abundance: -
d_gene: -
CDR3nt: TGTGCCAGCAGCCTGGACTTCTACGAGCAGTACTTC
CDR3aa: CASSLDFYEQYF

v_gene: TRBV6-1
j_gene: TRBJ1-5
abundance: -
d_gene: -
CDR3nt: TGTGCCAGCAGTAAATTAGGGGGACCAAATCAGCCCCAGCATTTT
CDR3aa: CASSKLGGPNQPQHF

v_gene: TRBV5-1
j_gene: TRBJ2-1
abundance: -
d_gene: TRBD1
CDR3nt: TGCGCCAGCAGCTTCGTCCAGACAGGGTTCCATGAGCAGTTCTTC
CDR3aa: CASSFVQTGFHEQFF

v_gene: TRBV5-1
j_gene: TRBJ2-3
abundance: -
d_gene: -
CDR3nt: TGCGCCAGCAGCTCCAGGCAGGCGGGCACAGATACGCAGTATTTT
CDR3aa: CASSSRQAGTDTQYF

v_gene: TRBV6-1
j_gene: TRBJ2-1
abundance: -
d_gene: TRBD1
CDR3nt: TGTGCCAGCAGTGAATACTCTTGGGGTAGGGGGCTCAACAATGAGCAGTTCTTC
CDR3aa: CASSEYSWGRGLNNEQFF

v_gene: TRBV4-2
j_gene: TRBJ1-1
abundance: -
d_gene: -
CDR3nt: TGTGCCAGCCAGAGAGACATTCCCTCCCAAGGGGCTTTCTTT
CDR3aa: CASQRDIPSQGAFF